This T cell receptor beta chain emerged from a study of T cells after yellow fever vaccination. Across the study: The SMART-Seq v4 Ultra Low Input method served to prepare the low-cell-number fractions. Whole-study findings and limits: Most primary-vaccination clones recurred post-booster (roughly 96% CD4, around 86% CD8). Contaminants from the bulk population, in the form of abundant clonotypes, could be found in FACS-sorted repertoires.

5'RACE template switching generated TCR cDNA, adding a universal primer site and UMIs. TCRdb reanalysed the 5' RACE reads using MiXCR and keeps one entry per CDR3 protein. The table has approximately 300,000 distinct CDR3 sequences, approximately 7% seen once. This clonotype has only a few counts. Its antigen is unknown. CDR3 length: 18 amino acids. Germline V gene lookup returns CDR1 SGHNT and CDR2 YYREEE (reference sequence). V gave up 4 bases and J gave up 2 bases; unmatched junction bases: 13. The chain recombines TRBV5-4 with TRBJ2-5; 11 nucleotides align to TRBD2. This clonotype was sampled from a man between 18 and 35 years old who received the YFV17D yellow fever vaccine. The specimen was PBMCs, collected 35 to 50 days after the first yellow fever vaccination. The CDR3 nucleotides read TGTGCCAGCAGCCCGGGAGTAGCGGGGGGGACGATACAAGAGACCCAGTACTTC. Residues: CASSPGVAGGTIQETQYF.